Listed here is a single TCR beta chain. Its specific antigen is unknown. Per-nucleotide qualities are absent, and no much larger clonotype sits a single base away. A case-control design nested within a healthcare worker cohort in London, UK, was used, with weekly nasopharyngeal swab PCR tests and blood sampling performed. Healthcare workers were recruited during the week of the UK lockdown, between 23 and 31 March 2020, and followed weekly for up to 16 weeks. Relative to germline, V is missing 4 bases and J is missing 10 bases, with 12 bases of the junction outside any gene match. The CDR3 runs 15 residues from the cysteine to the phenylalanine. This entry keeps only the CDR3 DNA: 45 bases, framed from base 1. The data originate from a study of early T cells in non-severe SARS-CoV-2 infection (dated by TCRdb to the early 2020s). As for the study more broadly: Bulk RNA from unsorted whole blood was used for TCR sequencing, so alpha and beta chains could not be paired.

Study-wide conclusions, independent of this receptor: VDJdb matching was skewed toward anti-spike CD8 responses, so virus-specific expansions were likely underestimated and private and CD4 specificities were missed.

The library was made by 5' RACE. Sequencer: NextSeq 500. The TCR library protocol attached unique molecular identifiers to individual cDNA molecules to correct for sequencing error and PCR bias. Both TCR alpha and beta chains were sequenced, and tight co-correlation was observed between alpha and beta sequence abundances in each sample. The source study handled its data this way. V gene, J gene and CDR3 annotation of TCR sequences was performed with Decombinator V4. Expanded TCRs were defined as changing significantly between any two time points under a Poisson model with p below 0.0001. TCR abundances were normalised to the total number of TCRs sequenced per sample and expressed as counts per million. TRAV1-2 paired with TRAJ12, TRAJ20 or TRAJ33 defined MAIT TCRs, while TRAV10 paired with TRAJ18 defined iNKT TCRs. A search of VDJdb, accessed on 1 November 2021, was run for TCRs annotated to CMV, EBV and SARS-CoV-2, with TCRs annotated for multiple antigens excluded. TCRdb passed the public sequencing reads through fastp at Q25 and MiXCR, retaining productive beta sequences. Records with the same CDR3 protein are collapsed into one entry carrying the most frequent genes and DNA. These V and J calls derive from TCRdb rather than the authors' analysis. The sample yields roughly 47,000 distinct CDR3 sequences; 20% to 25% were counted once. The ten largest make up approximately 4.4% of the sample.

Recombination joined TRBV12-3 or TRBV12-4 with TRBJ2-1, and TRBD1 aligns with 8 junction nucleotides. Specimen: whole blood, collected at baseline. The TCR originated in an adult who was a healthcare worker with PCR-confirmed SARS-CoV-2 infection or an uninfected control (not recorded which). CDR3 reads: CASSYRDRLRGEQFF. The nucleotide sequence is TGTGCCAGCAGTTACCGGGACAGGCTACGGGGGGAGCAGTTCTTC.